This T cell receptor beta chain was sequenced in a study of glioma-infiltrating T cells. Broader study findings: Above-expected tissue-blood divergence occurred in all gliomas, most in low-grade ones.

Using RNA template, CDR3s of TCR alpha and beta were amplified with iRepertoire arm-PCR. Each CDR3 protein is one row after TCRdb ran MiXCR on the multiplex PCR reads. Found here are some 190,000 distinct CDR3 sequences, more than 25% of them singletons; the top ten hold 20% to 25%. This clonotype was found many times. Its specificity is unknown. V was cut by 5 bases and J by 1 base, with 13 bases left in between. There are 15 residues in the CDR3. Germline lookup yields CDR1 KGHSH and CDR2 LQKENI. The chain joins TRBV18 to TRBJ2-3; D may be TRBD1 or TRBD2 (5 bases each). The TCR comes from a human donor with low-grade glioma or glioblastoma, undergoing nonglioma brain surgery, or in good health (not recorded which). Sample: glioma tissue, nonneoplastic brain tissue, or PBMCs (not recorded which). The CDR3 DNA follows: TGTGCCAGCTCAAGCCAGGGAGATGGCACAGATACGCAGTATTTT. Its translation is CASSSQGDGTDTQYF.